What follows describes a single T cell receptor beta chain. Its antigen is still unknown. No base quality values were provided; no much bigger clone lies one nucleotide off. The cohort consisted of hundreds of healthy bone marrow donors. All cohort members were sampled while nominally healthy, although unrecorded immune exposures were likely present. The donor was CMV seropositive and was included in the group of about 290 seropositive cohort members. Each donor provided a peripheral blood sample, and peripheral blood mononuclear cells were used for TCR beta sequencing. The Qiagen DNeasy Blood Extraction Kit was used to extract genomic DNA from the blood cell samples. The data stem from a study of cytomegalovirus exposure and HLA in healthy donors (dated by TCRdb to about 2017). About the investigation overall: In an earlier analysis of under 750 of the donors, about 270 Gb of sequence data and about 110 million unique TCR beta sequences from some 170 million T cells were reported. About 300 gigabases of sequencing data and approximately 84 million unique TCR sequences were included in an early release covering several hundred HLA-typed donors. Of the roughly 400 genotyped donors, approximately 83% fell in the genetic ancestry cluster associated with self-reported Caucasian donors. The study aimed to test whether cataloging public T cell receptors could reveal signatures of past pathogen exposure. Using immunosequencing, the study profiled T cell repertoires from roughly 650 subjects and related those repertoires to cytomegalovirus serostatus. Besides the first cohort of around 670 subjects, a separate validation cohort made up of 120 different subjects was used. The study combined high-throughput TCR immunosequencing, statistical association of individual TCRs with disease status, and machine learning to predict cytomegalovirus infection status. In a later analysis, previously published TCR beta repertoires from about 640 donors were re-analyzed and high-resolution HLA genotyping was added so that TCR occurrence patterns could be studied. Rather than drawing on any new phenotypic data, the later analysis identified candidate immune exposures from TCR beta sequences and the way those sequences occurred across donors. An earlier analysis of fewer than 700 of the donors applied high-throughput TCR beta sequencing to assess whether each TCR beta V gene segment acted as functional or pseudogenic. Alongside the repertoire data, information on donor age, sex, ethnicity and CMV serostatus was compiled. Genome-wide SNP genotypes for about 55% of the roughly 670 donors were used in a later genetic analysis, which treated that subset as a discovery cohort. Every repertoire in the discovery cohort had been generated on one and the same sequencing platform. HLA typing covered class I and class II loci at four-digit resolution. The number of donors typed differed by locus, with roughly 629-640 for A, B, C, DRB1 and DQB1, 522 for DQA1, 600 to 610 for DPA1, and around 430 for DPB1. A handful of DR-DQ haplotypes were handled as single units for association and clustering because linkage in the cohort was strong. Among a few hundred genotyped donors of the cohort, an average of about 240,000 unique TCR beta nucleotide sequences were sequenced per donor, around 18% of them non-productive.

Library construction relied on the immunoSEQ multiplex PCR assay. For the multiplex PCR, a mixture combining 60 forward primers for TCR Vbeta segments and 13 reverse primers for TCR Jbeta segments was used. Amplification of the CDR3 region of rearranged TCR beta genes was performed with a multiplex PCR assay on genomic DNA. The amplified TCR beta libraries were sequenced on the Illumina HiSeq System as 87-base-pair reads. Processing in the source paper ran as follows. In a later analysis, around 80 million unique TCR beta chains were counted across the 500 to 850 repertoires, and approximately 11 million of these chains were shared by at least two donors. A nearest-neighbor algorithm error-corrected the raw reads and collapsed the reads into unique sequences, merging closely related sequences to remove PCR and sequencing errors. Alignment of CDR3 sequences to IMGT reference sequences was used to assign V, D and J gene segments. Each retained sequence needed at least a six-nucleotide match to both a V gene segment and a J gene segment. A rearrangement counted as productive if the CDR3 had no stop codons and remained in frame with V and J, and every other rearrangement counted as non-productive. CDR3 was defined by IMGT convention, running from the second conserved V-encoded cysteine to the conserved J-encoded phenylalanine. Sequences without an unambiguous match to a single V gene segment were excluded from the earlier analysis of a few hundred of the donors. An earlier analysis of 500 to 700 of the donors classified V segments as functional when productive rearrangements were above 56.7% and as segregating when the standard deviation between donors was above 5%. A statistical classification framework was built for diagnosing cytomegalovirus status from the catalog of TCR beta chain sequences. V and J gene assignment, in a later analysis, came from comparing TCR nucleotide sequences with IMGT/GENE-DB human TR gene sequences. A later analysis assigned CDR3 sequences and most-parsimonious VDJ recombination scenarios with the TCRdist pipeline. In a later analysis, every TCR beta chain was defined by the combination of its CDR3 amino acid sequence and its V-gene family, and reads without a unique V-gene family were dropped. To address suspected cross-contamination and a sequencing artifact, a later analysis removed over 500 highly shared, low-generation-probability nucleotide sequences. A later analysis calculated a clonal expansion index for each public chain from normalized within-repertoire ranks of inferred template counts. Generation probabilities in a later analysis came from a VDJ recombination model fitted to out-of-frame rearrangements, and those results were checked against IGoR. In a later analysis, hypergeometric tests were used to score TCR-TCR, TCR-HLA and TCR-CMV co-occurrence, with a repertoire-size bias correction applied to TCR pairs. In a later analysis, false discovery rates were estimated by permuting HLA or CMV assignments 20 times. In a later analysis, co-occurring TCRs were grouped using DBSCAN, and TCRdist sequence similarity was added for clustering within HLA-allele-positive subsets. Co-occurrence clustering excluded repertoires with fewer than 30,000 or more than 120,000 public chains, plus five with anomalous nucleotide sharing. In TCRdb, the immuneACCESS table is reduced to in-frame sequences with V and J assigned. These tables do not hold every clone; where another copy was compared, an unresolved V gene accounts for under half, and the others remain unexplained. Clone size and the V and J calls come from that table; the DNA yielded D and trimming. This sample is represented by about 220,000 clones; more than 75% of them were singletons. The top ten clonotypes cover about 6.1% of the sample.

The study at large found these results: The earlier analysis of some 560 of the donors excluded 15 to 20 rarely observed V segments, including chromosome 9 orphons, because counts were too low. Some IMGT-functional V segments, including TRBV6-2 and TRBV6-3, could not be distinguished by the 87-base-pair reads and were therefore excluded. Three of the identified cytomegalovirus-associated TCR beta chains were confirmed in vitro to be specific for cytomegalovirus antigens. A later analysis found that most CMV-associated TCR beta chains appeared HLA-restricted, with HLA associations seemingly driven largely by CMV exposure. In a later analysis, several top co-occurrence clusters were reported to appear linked to parvovirus B19, influenza, CMV and Epstein-Barr virus. According to a later analysis, TCR association rates differed among HLA loci, with DRB1 alleles showing the most associated TCRs and HLA-C alleles showing the fewest. While some public TCRs were present in many individuals, most TCR sequences turned up only very rarely across donors. Roughly uniform sequencing depth across donors was assumed in presence/absence analyses, although this assumption may not hold. In a later genetic analysis, a missense DCLRE1C variant was associated with V-gene and J-gene trimming of TCR beta chains, and the association was replicated in an independent cohort. A total of 150 to 200 TCR beta chains were listed by the study as associated with cytomegalovirus. A group of highly shared sequence variants was considered likely to be a technical artifact of the sequencing pipeline. Immune exposure information for the cohort was limited to CMV serostatus. Because HLA typing was unavailable for some donors at each locus, only the typed subset was used in association tests. At a false discovery rate of 0.05, a later analysis linked about 17,000 TCR beta sequences to specific HLA alleles. The classifier was reported to diagnose cytomegalovirus status with high specificity and sensitivity in both the original and validation cohorts. Correlated functional status among segregating V segments might reflect linkage disequilibrium, but an unknown experimental factor could not be ruled out. Strong co-occurrence of HLA alleles, especially DR and DQ, made assigning TCR associations to individual alleles difficult. A further reported finding was that TCR beta sequences accurately predicted the HLA-A and HLA-B alleles for most subjects in the first cohort. In a later analysis, HLA-associated TCR beta chains were found to be more clonally expanded and to have lower generation probabilities than equally common non-associated chains. An earlier analysis of around 540 of the donors showed that most TCR beta V segments appeared in productive rearrangements either about 87% or about 30% of the time, which broadly matched IMGT annotations. According to a later genetic analysis, donors in an Asian-associated ancestry cluster had fewer N-insertions in productive TCRs than the roughly 660-donor mean. The cohort was sequenced for TCR beta chains only, and without alpha or paired-chain data the features that could be detected were limited. It was suggested by the authors that the approach could potentially be generalized to other disease states and immunological phenotypes.

CDR1 and CDR2, per the germline V gene, are SGHRS and YFSETQ. V is pruned by 4 bases and J by 4 bases, leaving 5 bases of the junction without a gene match. Reading from cysteine to phenylalanine, the CDR3 counts 15 amino acids. The sequence is cut down to CDR3 DNA, 45 bases in frame from base 1. The sequenced material came from PBMCs. The origin of this receptor is a man aged 40-49 years in good health and CMV-seropositive. The chain is encoded by TRBV5-1 joined to TRBJ2-5, with 12 central nucleotides matching TRBD2. The DNA sequence is given as TGCGCCAGCAGCCAGGGACTAGCGGGCTTAGAGACCCAGTACTTC. This sequence encodes CASSQGLAGLETQYF. With the rest looked up from the reference TRBV5-1 and TRBJ2-5 genes rather than sequenced, the full variable domain is KAGVTQTPRYLIKTRGQQVTLSCSPISGHRSVSWYQQTPGQGLQFLFEYFSETQRNKGNFPGRFSGRQFSNSRSEMNVSTLELGDSALYLCASSQGLAGLETQYFGPGTRLLVL.